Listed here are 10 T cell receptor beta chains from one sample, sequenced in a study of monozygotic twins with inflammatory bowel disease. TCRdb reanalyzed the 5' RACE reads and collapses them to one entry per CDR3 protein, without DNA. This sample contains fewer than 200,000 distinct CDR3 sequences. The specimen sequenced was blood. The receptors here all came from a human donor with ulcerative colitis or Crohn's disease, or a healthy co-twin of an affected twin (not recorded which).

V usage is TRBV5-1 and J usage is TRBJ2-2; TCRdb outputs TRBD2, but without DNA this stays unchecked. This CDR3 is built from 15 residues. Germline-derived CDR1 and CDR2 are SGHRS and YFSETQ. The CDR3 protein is CASSLDGPDTGELFF.

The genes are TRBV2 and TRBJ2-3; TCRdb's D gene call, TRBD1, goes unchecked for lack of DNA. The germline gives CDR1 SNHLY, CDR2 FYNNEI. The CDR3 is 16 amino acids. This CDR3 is CASREAGTGKKDTQYF. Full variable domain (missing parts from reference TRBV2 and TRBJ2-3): EPEVTQTPSHQVTQMGQEVILRCVPISNHLYFYWYRQILGQKVEFLVSFYNNEISEKSEIFDDQFSVERPDGSNFTLKIRSTKLEDSAMYFCASREAGTGKKDTQYFGPGTRLTVL.

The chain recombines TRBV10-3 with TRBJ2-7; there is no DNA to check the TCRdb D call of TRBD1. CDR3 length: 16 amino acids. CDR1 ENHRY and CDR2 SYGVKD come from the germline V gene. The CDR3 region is CAISDRPGQGIYEQYF.

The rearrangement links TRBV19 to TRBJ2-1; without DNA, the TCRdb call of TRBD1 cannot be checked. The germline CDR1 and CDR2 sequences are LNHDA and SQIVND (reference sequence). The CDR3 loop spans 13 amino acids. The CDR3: CASGRGTINEQFF. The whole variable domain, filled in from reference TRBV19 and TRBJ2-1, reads DGGITQSPKYLFRKEGQNVTLSCEQNLNHDAMYWYRQDPGQGLRLIYYSQIVNDFQKGDIAEGYSVSREKKESFPLTVTSAQKNPTAFYLCASGRGTINEQFFGPGTRLTVL.

CDR3 region: CASSFNGPTDTQYF. The chain joins TRBV7-9 to TRBJ2-3; TCRdb reports TRBD2, a call that lacks DNA to check it against. The CDR3 has 14 amino acids. Germline V gene lookup returns CDR1 SEHNR and CDR2 FQNEAQ (reference sequence).

The CDR3 protein is CASSLSGGITGELFF. V usage is TRBV5-1 and J usage is TRBJ2-2; the TRBD1 assignment by TCRdb is unverifiable without DNA. CDR3 size: 15 residues. Germline-derived CDR1 and CDR2 are SGHRS and YFSETQ. Together with reference TRBV5-1 and TRBJ2-2, the CDR3 gives the full variable domain: KAGVTQTPRYLIKTRGQQVTLSCSPISGHRSVSWYQQTPGQGLQFLFEYFSETQRNKGNFPGRFSGRQFSNSRSEMNVSTLELGDSALYLCASSLSGGITGELFFGEGSRLTVL.

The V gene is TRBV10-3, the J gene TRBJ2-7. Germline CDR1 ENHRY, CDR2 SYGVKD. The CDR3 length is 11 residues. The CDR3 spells CAIRDLYEQYF.

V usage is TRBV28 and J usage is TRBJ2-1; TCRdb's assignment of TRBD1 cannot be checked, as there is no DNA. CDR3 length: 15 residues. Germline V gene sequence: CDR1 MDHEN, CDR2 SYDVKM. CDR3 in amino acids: CASSPSGGVRDEQFF.

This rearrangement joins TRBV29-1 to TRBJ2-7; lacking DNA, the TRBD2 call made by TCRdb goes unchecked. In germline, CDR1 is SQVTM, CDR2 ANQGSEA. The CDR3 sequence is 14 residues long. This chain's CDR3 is CSVVRTSGTHEQYF.

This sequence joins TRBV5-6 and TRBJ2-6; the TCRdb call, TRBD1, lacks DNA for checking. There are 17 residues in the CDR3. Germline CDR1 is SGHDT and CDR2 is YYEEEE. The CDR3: CASSSRDRVVGANVLTF.